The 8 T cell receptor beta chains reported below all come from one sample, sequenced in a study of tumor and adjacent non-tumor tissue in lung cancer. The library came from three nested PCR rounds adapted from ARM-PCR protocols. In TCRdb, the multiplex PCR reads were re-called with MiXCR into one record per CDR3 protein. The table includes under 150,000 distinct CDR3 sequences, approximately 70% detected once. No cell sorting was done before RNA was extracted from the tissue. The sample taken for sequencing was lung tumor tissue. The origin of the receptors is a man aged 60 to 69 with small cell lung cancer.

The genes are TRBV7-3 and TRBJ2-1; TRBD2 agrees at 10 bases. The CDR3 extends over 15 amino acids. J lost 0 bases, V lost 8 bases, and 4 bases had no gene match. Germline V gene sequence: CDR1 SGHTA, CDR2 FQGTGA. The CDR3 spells CASALAGVSYNEQFF. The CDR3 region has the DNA TGTGCCAGCGCCCTAGCGGGAGTCTCCTACAATGAGCAGTTCTTC.

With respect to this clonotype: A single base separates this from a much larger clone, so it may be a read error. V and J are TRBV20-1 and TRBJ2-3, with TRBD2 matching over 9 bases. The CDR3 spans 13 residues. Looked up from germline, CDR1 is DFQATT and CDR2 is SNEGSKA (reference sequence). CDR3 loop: CSVETSGTDMQYF. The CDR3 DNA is TGCAGTGTTGAGACTAGCGGCACAGATATGCAGTATTTT.

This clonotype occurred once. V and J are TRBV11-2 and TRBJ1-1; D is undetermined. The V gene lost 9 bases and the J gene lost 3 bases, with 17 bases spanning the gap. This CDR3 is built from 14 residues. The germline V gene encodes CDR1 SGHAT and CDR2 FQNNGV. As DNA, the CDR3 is TGTGCCAGTTGCTTTAGACGGACCGACACTGAAGCTTTCTTT. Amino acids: CASCFRRTDTEAFF.

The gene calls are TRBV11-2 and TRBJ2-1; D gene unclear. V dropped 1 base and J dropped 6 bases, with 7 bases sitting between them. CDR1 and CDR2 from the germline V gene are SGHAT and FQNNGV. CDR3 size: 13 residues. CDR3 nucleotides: TGTGCCAGCAGCTTAGTGTTGATCAATGAGCAGTTCTTC. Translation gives CASSLVLINEQFF. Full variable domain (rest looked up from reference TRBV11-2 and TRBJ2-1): EAGVAQSPRYKIIEKRQSVAFWCNPISGHATLYWYQQILGQGPKLLIQFQNNGVVDDSQLPKDRFSAERLKGVDSTLKIQPAKLEDSAVYLCASSLVLINEQFFGPGTRLTVL.

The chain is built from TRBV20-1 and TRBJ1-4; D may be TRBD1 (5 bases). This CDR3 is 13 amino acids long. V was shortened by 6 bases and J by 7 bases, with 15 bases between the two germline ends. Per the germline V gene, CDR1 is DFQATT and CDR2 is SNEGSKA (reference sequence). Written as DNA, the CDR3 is TGCAGTGCATACAGGACAAGGGGTGAAAAACTGTTTTTT. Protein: CSAYRTRGEKLFF.

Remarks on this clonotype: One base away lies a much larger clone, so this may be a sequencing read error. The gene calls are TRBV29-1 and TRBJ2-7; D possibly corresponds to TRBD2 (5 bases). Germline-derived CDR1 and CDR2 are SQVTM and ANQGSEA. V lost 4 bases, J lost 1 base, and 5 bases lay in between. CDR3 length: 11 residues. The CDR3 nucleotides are TGCAGCGTTGGAGGGTCCTACGAGCAGTACTTC. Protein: CSVGGSYEQYF.

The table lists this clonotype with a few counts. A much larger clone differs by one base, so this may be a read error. The CDR3 DNA is TGCAGTGTTAGAGGGCGGGAGACCCAGTACTTC. It yields the protein CSVRGRETQYF. The chain carries TRBV20-1 and TRBJ2-5; weak D call: TRBD2 (5 bases). The CDR3 spans 11 residues. Germline V gives CDR1 DFQATT, CDR2 SNEGSKA (reference sequence).

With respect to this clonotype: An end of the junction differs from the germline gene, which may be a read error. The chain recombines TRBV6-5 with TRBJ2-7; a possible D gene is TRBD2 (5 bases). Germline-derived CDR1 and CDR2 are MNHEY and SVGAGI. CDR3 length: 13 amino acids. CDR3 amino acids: CAGRTRGFCEQYF. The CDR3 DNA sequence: TGTGCCGGCAGGACCAGAGGGTTCTGCGAGCAGTACTTC.